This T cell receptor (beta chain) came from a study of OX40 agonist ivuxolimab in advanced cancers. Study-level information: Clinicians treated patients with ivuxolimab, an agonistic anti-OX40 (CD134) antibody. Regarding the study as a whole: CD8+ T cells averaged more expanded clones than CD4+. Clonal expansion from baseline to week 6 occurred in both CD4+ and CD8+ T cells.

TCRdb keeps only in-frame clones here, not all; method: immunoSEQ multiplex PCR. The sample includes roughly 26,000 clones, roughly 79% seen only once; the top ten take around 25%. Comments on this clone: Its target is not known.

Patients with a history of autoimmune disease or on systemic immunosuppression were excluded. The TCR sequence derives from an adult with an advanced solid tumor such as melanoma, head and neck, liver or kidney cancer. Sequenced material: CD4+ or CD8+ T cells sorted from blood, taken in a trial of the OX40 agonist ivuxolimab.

Here the CDR3 reads CASTPGLRDSAYNEQFF. The CDR3 region has the DNA TGTGCCAGCACCCCTGGCCTCCGGGACAGCGCCTACAATGAGCAGTTCTTC. The chain uses TRBV7-6 and TRBJ2-1; 7 nucleotides agree with TRBD1. CDR1 is SGHVS and CDR2 is FNYEAQ in the germline V gene. This CDR3 has 17 amino acids. V shed 7 bases, J shed 2 bases, and the junction held 14 bases outside the gene matches.